The 10 T cell receptor beta chains below were found in one sample sequenced in a study of OX40 agonist ivuxolimab in advanced cancers. Clones were sequenced by immunoSEQ multiplex PCR, and TCRdb holds only the in-frame ones, with some missing. The repertoire holds some 55,000 clones, with around 85% as singletons. The sample in question was CD4+ or CD8+ T cells sorted from blood, obtained in a trial of the OX40 agonist ivuxolimab. Receptors were obtained from an adult with an advanced solid tumor such as melanoma, head and neck, liver or kidney cancer.

This clone was observed a few times. The chain links TRBV11-2 to TRBJ1-2; unclear D gene. Per the germline V gene, CDR1 is SGHAT and CDR2 is FQNNGV. There are 15 residues in the CDR3. The V end was cut by 4 bases, the J end by 8 bases, with 20 bases between. Here the CDR3 reads CASSSTNWGPGGYTF. CDR3 sequence (DNA): TGTGCCAGCAGCTCAACGAATTGGGGTCCAGGAGGCTACACCTTC. Full variable domain (outside the CDR3, taken from reference TRBV11-2 and TRBJ1-2): EAGVAQSPRYKIIEKRQSVAFWCNPISGHATLYWYQQILGQGPKLLIQFQNNGVVDDSQLPKDRFSAERLKGVDSTLKIQPAKLEDSAVYLCASSSTNWGPGGYTFGSGTRLTVV.

The rearrangement links TRBV18 to TRBJ1-1, with D possibly being TRBD1 (6 bases). Germline-derived CDR1 and CDR2 are KGHSH and LQKENI. This CDR3 has 14 residues. The V and J ends lost 3 bases and 3 bases respectively, with 11 bases between them. CDR3 residues: CASSPSQGHTEAFF. CDR3 bases: TGTGCCAGCTCACCGTCGCAGGGGCACACTGAAGCTTTCTTT.

The chain joins TRBV29-1 to TRBJ1-1; D unresolved. The CDR3 is made up of 13 amino acids. Per germline, CDR1 SQVTM and CDR2 ANQGSEA. Trimming stripped 5 bases from V and 1 base from J, with 11 bases between. The CDR3 protein is CSVPREGNTEAFF. In nucleotides, the CDR3 is TGCAGCGTTCCGCGGGAGGGGAACACTGAAGCTTTCTTT.

The chain recombines TRBV6-5 with TRBJ2-2; the D is unclear. Germline values: CDR1 MNHEY, CDR2 SVGAGI. Trimming removed 6 bases from V and 2 bases from J, with 10 bases in between. CDR3 length equals 14 residues. The CDR3 DNA follows: TGTGCCAGCAGACGGCAGCATAACACCGGGGAGCTGTTTTTT. Amino acids: CASRRQHNTGELFF.

This clone was observed a few times. The genes are TRBV6-6 and TRBJ1-6, with D perhaps matching TRBD1 (6 bases). V was cut by 8 bases and J by 0 bases, with 8 bases left in between. The CDR3 covers 14 residues. Germline V gives CDR1 MNHNY, CDR2 SVGAGI (reference sequence). In DNA form, the CDR3 reads TGTGCCAGCCAACAGGGCTCCTATAATTCACCCCTCCACTTT. Encoded protein: CASQQGSYNSPLHF.

The chain carries TRBV5-1 and TRBJ2-1; 10 bases are shared with TRBD2. From germline, CDR1 is SGHRS and CDR2 YFSETQ. The CDR3 sequence is 19 residues long. The V gene end was trimmed by 3 bases and the J gene end by 1 base; junction bases not matched to a gene: 13. The CDR3 region has the DNA TGCGCCAGCAGCTCAGGACTAGCGGCCTACTCCGTTTCCTACAATGAGCAGTTCTTC. It is translated as CASSSGLAAYSVSYNEQFF.

V usage is TRBV25-1 and J usage is TRBJ1-6; TRBD1 aligns across 10 bases. Germline CDR1 and CDR2: MGHDK and SYGVNS. Losses at the gene ends were 6 bases for V and 9 bases for J; bases not matched to a gene: 5. The CDR3 is 14 residues long. The CDR3 sequence: CASRGTGEGSPLHF. CDR3 DNA: TGTGCCAGCAGAGGGACAGGGGAAGGTTCACCCCTCCACTTT.

This rearrangement joins TRBV29-1 to TRBJ2-1; D is undetermined. With 6 bases removed from V and 5 bases from J, the gap between germline ends came to 20 bases. Germline CDR1 reads SQVTM; CDR2 reads ANQGSEA. The CDR3 consists of 15 residues. This chain's CDR3 is CSVGSRNLANNEQFF. CDR3 DNA: TGCAGCGTCGGATCCCGGAATTTAGCTAACAATGAGCAGTTCTTC.

The gene calls are TRBV15 and TRBJ1-2; D perhaps matches TRBD1 (5 bases). Looked up from germline, CDR1 is LNHNV and CDR2 is YYDKDF (reference sequence). V lost 0 bases and J lost 4, with 12 bases in between. The CDR3 covers 15 residues. The DNA of the CDR3 is TGTGCCACCAGCAGAGATCCCCAGGGTTCCTATGGCTACACCTTC. This codes for CATSRDPQGSYGYTF.

This rearrangement joins TRBV6-4 to TRBJ1-5; D not resolved. CDR3 length equals 14 residues. CDR1 is MRHNA and CDR2 is SNTAGT in the germline V gene. V lost 2 bases and J lost 6, with 11 bases in between. CDR3 in amino acids: CASSDRRLGQPQHF. Here the CDR3 DNA reads TGTGCCAGCAGTGACAGAAGGCTGGGTCAGCCCCAGCATTTT.